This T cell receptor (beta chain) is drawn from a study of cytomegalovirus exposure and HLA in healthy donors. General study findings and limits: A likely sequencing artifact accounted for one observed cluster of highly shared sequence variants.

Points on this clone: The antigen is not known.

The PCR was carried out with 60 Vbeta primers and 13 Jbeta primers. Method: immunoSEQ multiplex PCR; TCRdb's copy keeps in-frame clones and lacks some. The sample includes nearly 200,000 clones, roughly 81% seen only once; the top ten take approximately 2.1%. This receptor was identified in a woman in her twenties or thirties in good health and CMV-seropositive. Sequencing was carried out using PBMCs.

This CDR3 reads CASSMTSGPYNEQFF. The CDR3 bases are TGTGCCAGCAGCATGACTAGCGGGCCTTACAATGAGCAGTTCTTC. V usage is TRBV7-6 and J usage is TRBJ2-1, with 10 bases lining up with TRBD2. The germline CDR1 and CDR2 sequences are SGHVS and FNYEAQ. J was trimmed by 4 bases and V by 5 bases; bases with no gene match: 5. The CDR3 is 15 amino acids.